What follows describes a single TCR beta chain. Its matching antigen is unknown. Building the TCR beta libraries relied on iRepertoire HTBI primers, and CDR3 regions underwent Arm-PCR. MiXCR was run by TCRdb on the multiplex PCR reads, yielding one entry per CDR3 protein. The repertoire holds roughly 450,000 distinct CDR3 sequences, around a quarter seen once, with about a quarter in the top ten. There are 15 residues in the CDR3. Looked up from germline, CDR1 is MNHNS and CDR2 is SASEGT. Trimming removed 6 bases from V and 3 bases from J; junction bases left unmatched: 9. The sample is drawn from a study of regulatory T cells in long-lasting Graves disease. Study-wide background: Persistent Graves' disease meant over 5 years of antithyroid drugs with positive TSH receptor antibodies.

The study, taken as a whole, reports: Favored usage of TRBV28, TRBJ1-2 and TRBJ2-5 was recorded in persistent disease. Public clonotype sharing was higher in persistent than newly diagnosed patients.

This sample's time point: persistent/refractory GD, antithyroid drugs over 5 years with positive TRAb. Researchers made the TCR library from RNA that was extracted from PBMCs. The rearrangement uses TRBV6-1 and TRBJ2-3, with 7 bases lining up with TRBD2. The TCR sequence derives from a female donor with Graves disease. This specimen consisted of peripheral blood mononuclear cells (PBMCs), obtained when the disease was refractory, from a patient treated with antithyroid drugs. This CDR3 is CASRESGGMTDTQYF. The CDR3 DNA reads TGTGCCAGCAGAGAGTCGGGGGGAATGACAGATACGCAGTATTTT.